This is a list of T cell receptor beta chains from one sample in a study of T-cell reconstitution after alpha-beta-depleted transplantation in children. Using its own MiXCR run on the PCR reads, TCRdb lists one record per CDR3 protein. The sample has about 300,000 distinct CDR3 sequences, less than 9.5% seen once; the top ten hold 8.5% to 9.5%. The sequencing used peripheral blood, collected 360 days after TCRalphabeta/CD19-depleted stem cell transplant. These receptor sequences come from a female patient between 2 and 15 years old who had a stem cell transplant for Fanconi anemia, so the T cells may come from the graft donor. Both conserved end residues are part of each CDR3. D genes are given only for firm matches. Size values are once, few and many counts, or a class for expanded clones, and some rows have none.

CDR3aa: CSASKRNQPQHF
CDR3nt: TGCAGTGCTAGCAAACGCAATCAGCCCCAGCATTTT
d_gene: -
v_gene: TRBV20-1
abundance: many
j_gene: TRBJ1-5

CDR3aa: CSARKTGGIGYTF
CDR3nt: TGCAGTGCTAGAAAGACAGGGGGCATAGGCTACACCTTC
d_gene: TRBD1
v_gene: TRBV20-1
abundance: -
j_gene: TRBJ1-2

CDR3aa: CASSQVAGNTEAFF
CDR3nt: TGTGCCAGCAGCCAAGTAGCGGGGAACACTGAAGCTTTCTTT
d_gene: -
v_gene: TRBV3-1
abundance: few
j_gene: TRBJ1-1

CDR3aa: CASSPLTSGLQETQYF
CDR3nt: TGTGCCAGCTCACCATTGACTAGCGGGCTCCAAGAGACCCAGTACTTC
d_gene: TRBD2
v_gene: TRBV18
abundance: few
j_gene: TRBJ2-5

CDR3aa: CASSPLPGIHPQILSGANVLTF
CDR3nt: TGTGCCAGCAGCCCTTTACCGGGAATCCACCCTCAAATACTCTCTGGGGCCAACGTCCTGACTTTC
d_gene: -
v_gene: TRBV13
abundance: many
j_gene: TRBJ2-6

CDR3aa: CASSLQGQGANTGELFF
CDR3nt: TGTGCCAGCAGCCTCCAGGGACAGGGGGCCAACACCGGGGAGCTGTTTTTT
d_gene: TRBD1
v_gene: TRBV11-1
abundance: many
j_gene: TRBJ2-2

CDR3aa: CATSDGGAYNEQFF
CDR3nt: TGTGCCACCAGTGACGGGGGGGCCTACAATGAGCAGTTCTTC
d_gene: TRBD2
v_gene: TRBV24-1
abundance: many
j_gene: TRBJ2-1

CDR3aa: CASSYQGQEGTEAFF
CDR3nt: TGTGCCAGCAGTTACCAGGGACAGGAGGGCACTGAAGCTTTCTTT
d_gene: TRBD1
v_gene: TRBV6-2/TRBV6-3
abundance: many
j_gene: TRBJ1-1

CDR3aa: CASSLGPGDTQYF
CDR3nt: TGTGCCAGCAGTTTAGGGCCGGGGGATACGCAGTATTTT
d_gene: -
v_gene: TRBV12-3/TRBV12-4
abundance: many
j_gene: TRBJ2-3

CDR3aa: CASSLAGTGGRYEQYF
CDR3nt: TGTGCCAGCAGCTTAGCGGGGACAGGGGGCAGGTACGAGCAGTACTTC
d_gene: TRBD1
v_gene: TRBV7-9
abundance: -
j_gene: TRBJ2-7

CDR3aa: CAISPPGTGNEQYF
CDR3nt: TGTGCCATCAGTCCCCCCGGGACAGGGAACGAGCAGTACTTC
d_gene: TRBD1
v_gene: TRBV10-3
abundance: many
j_gene: TRBJ2-7

CDR3aa: CASGQGDSSF
CDR3nt: TGTGCCAGTGGACAGGGTGACTCGTCATTT
d_gene: TRBD1
v_gene: TRBV6-5
abundance: -
j_gene: TRBJ1-1

CDR3aa: CASSSNPADTEAFF
CDR3nt: TGTGCCAGCAGTTCAAATCCCGCGGACACTGAAGCTTTCTTT
d_gene: -
v_gene: TRBV7-6
abundance: -
j_gene: TRBJ1-1

CDR3aa: CSARVWNEQFF
CDR3nt: TGCAGTGCTAGAGTGTGGAATGAGCAGTTCTTC
d_gene: -
v_gene: TRBV20-1
abundance: few
j_gene: TRBJ2-1

CDR3aa: CASSVGLQETQYF
CDR3nt: TGTGCCAGCAGTGTAGGACTACAAGAGACCCAGTACTTC
d_gene: -
v_gene: TRBV25-1
abundance: few
j_gene: TRBJ2-5

CDR3aa: CAIRQGGGNQPQHF
CDR3nt: TGTGCCATCAGACAGGGGGGAGGCAATCAGCCCCAGCATTTT
d_gene: TRBD1
v_gene: TRBV10-3
abundance: many
j_gene: TRBJ1-5

CDR3aa: CASRSSGGQDTGELFF
CDR3nt: TGTGCCAGCAGGTCCTCGGGGGGGCAGGACACCGGGGAGCTGTTTTTT
d_gene: TRBD2
v_gene: TRBV12-3/TRBV12-4
abundance: many
j_gene: TRBJ2-2

CDR3aa: CASSRATSTDTQYF
CDR3nt: TGCGCCAGCAGCAGGGCAACTAGCACAGATACGCAGTATTTT
d_gene: -
v_gene: TRBV5-1
abundance: many
j_gene: TRBJ2-3

CDR3aa: CSARAYRVPDNEQFF
CDR3nt: TGCAGTGCTAGAGCTTACCGAGTTCCCGACAATGAGCAGTTCTTC
d_gene: -
v_gene: TRBV20-1
abundance: many
j_gene: TRBJ2-1

CDR3aa: CASSLSQTAGYTF
CDR3nt: TGTGCCAGCAGTTTATCGCAGACCGCAGGCTACACCTTC
d_gene: -
v_gene: TRBV27
abundance: few
j_gene: TRBJ1-2

CDR3aa: CASSPPMETQYF
CDR3nt: TGTGCCAGCTCACCACCCATGGAGACCCAGTACTTC
d_gene: -
v_gene: TRBV18
abundance: -
j_gene: TRBJ2-5

CDR3aa: CASSLGPGQNTEAFF
CDR3nt: TGTGCCAGCAGCTTGGGGCCGGGGCAGAACACTGAAGCTTTCTTT
d_gene: -
v_gene: TRBV5-6
abundance: many
j_gene: TRBJ1-1

CDR3aa: CASVAGGTGELFF
CDR3nt: TGTGCCAGCGTAGCGGGGGGCACCGGGGAGCTGTTTTTT
d_gene: TRBD2
v_gene: TRBV9
abundance: many
j_gene: TRBJ2-2

CDR3aa: CASSLPGTSPPDEQYF
CDR3nt: TGTGCCAGCAGCTTGCCCGGGACTAGCCCACCGGACGAGCAGTACTTC
d_gene: TRBD2
v_gene: TRBV5-6
abundance: many
j_gene: TRBJ2-7

CDR3aa: CASSPPGVQPQHF
CDR3nt: TGTGCCAGCAGTCCCCCCGGGGTTCAGCCCCAGCATTTT
d_gene: -
v_gene: TRBV7-2
abundance: -
j_gene: TRBJ1-5

CDR3aa: CAWTTVRYQEQYF
CDR3nt: TGTGCCTGGACCACGGTGAGGTATCAAGAGCAGTACTTC
d_gene: -
v_gene: TRBV30
abundance: -
j_gene: TRBJ2-7

CDR3aa: CASTFLLGAGYEQYF
CDR3nt: TGCGCCAGCACGTTCTTACTAGGTGCAGGATACGAGCAGTACTTC
d_gene: -
v_gene: TRBV5-1
abundance: many
j_gene: TRBJ2-7

CDR3aa: CATLDTEAFF
CDR3nt: TGTGCCACCCTAGACACTGAAGCTTTCTTT
d_gene: -
v_gene: TRBV28
abundance: many
j_gene: TRBJ1-1

CDR3aa: CASSFLPGLAGEGNEQFF
CDR3nt: TGTGCCAGCAGCTTCCTCCCGGGACTAGCGGGAGAAGGGAATGAGCAGTTCTTC
d_gene: TRBD2
v_gene: TRBV9
abundance: many
j_gene: TRBJ2-1

CDR3aa: CATSDPAAGGGGNQPQHF
CDR3nt: TGTGCCACCAGTGATCCCGCGGCGGGGGGCGGCGGCAATCAGCCCCAGCATTTT
d_gene: -
v_gene: TRBV24-1
abundance: -
j_gene: TRBJ1-5

CDR3aa: CSVKGRDRGPDTQYF
CDR3nt: TGCAGCGTTAAAGGCCGGGACAGGGGGCCAGATACGCAGTATTTT
d_gene: TRBD1
v_gene: TRBV29-1
abundance: many
j_gene: TRBJ2-3

CDR3aa: CASSPNSGGRQTQYF
CDR3nt: TGTGCCAGCAGTCCTAATAGCGGGGGGCGGCAGACCCAGTACTTC
d_gene: TRBD2
v_gene: TRBV27
abundance: -
j_gene: TRBJ2-5

CDR3aa: CASGTGLYTQYF
CDR3nt: TGTGCCAGCGGAACAGGTCTTTATACGCAGTATTTT
d_gene: -
v_gene: TRBV2
abundance: few
j_gene: TRBJ2-3

CDR3aa: CASWDRLSYEQYF
CDR3nt: TGTGCCAGCTGGGACAGGCTGTCCTACGAGCAGTACTTC
d_gene: TRBD1
v_gene: TRBV28
abundance: many
j_gene: TRBJ2-7

CDR3aa: CASSPPSSGGSFQGTQYF
CDR3nt: TGTGCCAGCAGCCCCCCTTCGAGCGGGGGAAGTTTCCAAGGGACCCAGTACTTC
d_gene: TRBD2
v_gene: TRBV9
abundance: -
j_gene: TRBJ2-5

CDR3aa: CASSLEAANYGYTF
CDR3nt: TGTGCCAGCAGCTTGGAGGCGGCCAACTATGGCTACACCTTC
d_gene: -
v_gene: TRBV5-5
abundance: few
j_gene: TRBJ1-2

CDR3aa: CASSHVTSGVYEQYF
CDR3nt: TGTGCCAGCAGTCACGTAACTAGCGGGGTCTACGAGCAGTACTTC
d_gene: TRBD2
v_gene: TRBV12-3/TRBV12-4
abundance: many
j_gene: TRBJ2-7

CDR3aa: CATSDAGVSYNEQFF
CDR3nt: TGTGCCACCAGTGACGCGGGGGTATCATACAATGAGCAGTTCTTC
d_gene: TRBD2
v_gene: TRBV24-1
abundance: -
j_gene: TRBJ2-1

CDR3aa: CAISGGAGGNTGELFF
CDR3nt: TGTGCCATCAGTGGTGGAGCGGGGGGGAACACCGGGGAGCTGTTTTTT
d_gene: TRBD2
v_gene: TRBV10-3
abundance: many
j_gene: TRBJ2-2

CDR3aa: CASSLVAEVSYNEQFF
CDR3nt: TGTGCCAGCAGCTTGGTGGCAGAGGTCTCCTACAATGAGCAGTTCTTC
d_gene: -
v_gene: TRBV5-5
abundance: -
j_gene: TRBJ2-1

CDR3aa: CASSRGGARAGELFF
CDR3nt: TGTGCCAGCAGCCGGGGGGGGGCTAGGGCCGGGGAGCTGTTTTTT
d_gene: TRBD2
v_gene: TRBV7-8
abundance: -
j_gene: TRBJ2-2

CDR3aa: CSARVRGGPTDTQYF
CDR3nt: TGCAGTGCTAGAGTGAGGGGGGGACCCACAGATACGCAGTATTTT
d_gene: -
v_gene: TRBV20-1
abundance: many
j_gene: TRBJ2-3

CDR3aa: CASSLSTNLPDTQYF
CDR3nt: TGCGCCAGCAGCTTATCGACTAACCTGCCAGATACGCAGTATTTT
d_gene: -
v_gene: TRBV5-1
abundance: many
j_gene: TRBJ2-3

CDR3aa: CASSTKAGTSNEQFF
CDR3nt: TGTGCCAGCAGCACCAAAGCCGGGACTAGCAATGAGCAGTTCTTC
d_gene: TRBD2
v_gene: TRBV7-3
abundance: many
j_gene: TRBJ2-1

CDR3aa: CASSLFPLVAGGGNEQFF
CDR3nt: TGTGCCAGCTCACTTTTTCCCCTCGTAGCGGGAGGGGGAAATGAGCAGTTCTTC
d_gene: TRBD2
v_gene: TRBV18
abundance: many
j_gene: TRBJ2-1

CDR3aa: CASSGDTTNFSPLHF
CDR3nt: TGTGCCAGCAGCGGGGACACTACCAACTTCTCACCCCTCCACTTT
d_gene: -
v_gene: TRBV9
abundance: -
j_gene: TRBJ1-6

CDR3aa: CASSPPGDFSGKNIQYF
CDR3nt: TGTGCCAGCAGTCCTCCCGGGGACTTTTCTGGCAAAAACATTCAGTACTTC
d_gene: -
v_gene: TRBV12-3/TRBV12-4
abundance: many
j_gene: TRBJ2-4

CDR3aa: CASSLTIGRDTEAFF
CDR3nt: TGTGCCAGCAGCCTTACGATCGGACGGGACACTGAAGCTTTCTTT
d_gene: -
v_gene: TRBV3-1
abundance: -
j_gene: TRBJ1-1

CDR3aa: CASSHLTGGPPDTQYF
CDR3nt: TGTGCCAGCAGCCACTTAACCGGGGGGCCCCCAGATACGCAGTATTTT
d_gene: -
v_gene: TRBV3-1
abundance: many
j_gene: TRBJ2-3

CDR3aa: CASWRSYNEQFF
CDR3nt: TGTGCCAGCTGGAGGTCCTACAATGAGCAGTTCTTC
d_gene: -
v_gene: TRBV27
abundance: few
j_gene: TRBJ2-1

CDR3aa: CASRYGGQDTQYF
CDR3nt: TGTGCCAGCAGGTACGGGGGCCAAGATACGCAGTATTTT
d_gene: -
v_gene: TRBV6-6
abundance: few
j_gene: TRBJ2-3

CDR3aa: CASQDRDQPQHF
CDR3nt: TGTGCCAGCCAAGACAGGGATCAGCCCCAGCATTTT
d_gene: TRBD1
v_gene: TRBV12-3/TRBV12-4
abundance: many
j_gene: TRBJ1-5